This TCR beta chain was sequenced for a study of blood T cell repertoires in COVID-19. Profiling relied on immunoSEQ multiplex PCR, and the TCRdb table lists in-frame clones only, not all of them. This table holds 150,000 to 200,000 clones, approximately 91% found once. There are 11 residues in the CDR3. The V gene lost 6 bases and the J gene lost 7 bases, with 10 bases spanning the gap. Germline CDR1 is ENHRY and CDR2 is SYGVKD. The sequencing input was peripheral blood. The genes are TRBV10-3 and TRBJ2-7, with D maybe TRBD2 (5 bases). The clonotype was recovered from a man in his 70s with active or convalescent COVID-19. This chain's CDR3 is CAISGAGEQYF. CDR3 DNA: TGTGCCATCAGCGGCGCGGGTGAGCAGTACTTC.